These 30 T cell receptor beta chains share one sample of origin, sequenced in a study of blood T cells in healthy people across ages (dated by TCRdb to 2013 to 2016). Preparation of the library involved 5' RACE. The data were produced on an Illumina HiSeq 2500. A second PCR of roughly 7 to 11 cycles was performed with a sample-barcoded 5' primer and a J-beta primer mix. TCRdb applied fastp at Q25 and MiXCR to the public reads, then kept only in-frame beta chains. Records with the same CDR3 protein are collapsed into one entry carrying the most frequent genes and DNA. Counted in this sample were about 570,000 distinct CDR3 sequences; roughly a quarter of them appeared once. The ten top clones hold over 3.5% of the sample. Another study also made use of these data, one on T cells of mothers and their children.

The specimen was blood. These TCRs come from a boy between 2 and 15 years old in good health.

The V gene is TRBV6-2 or TRBV6-3, the J gene TRBJ2-5; D gene unclear. Trimming left V 4 bases short and J 5 bases short, with 14 bases between. In germline, CDR1 is MNHEY, CDR2 SVGEGT. The CDR3 is made up of 14 amino acids. DNA for the CDR3: TGTGCCAGCAGTTTCATGGGTGGAAGGGAGACCCAGTACTTC. Translating it yields CASSFMGGRETQYF.

V and J are TRBV4-2 and TRBJ2-7; 8 bases map to TRBD2. This CDR3 contains 15 residues. The germline V gene has CDR1 LGHNA and CDR2 YNFKEQ. V gave up 2 bases and J gave up 2 bases; unmatched junction bases: 5. The CDR3 loop is CASSQPLAGTYEQYF. CDR3 in DNA: TGTGCCAGCAGCCAACCGCTAGCGGGTACCTACGAGCAGTACTTC.

This clonotype turned up a few times. This rearrangement joins TRBV6-2 or TRBV6-3 to TRBJ2-1; TRBD2 is a possible D gene (5 bases). This CDR3 has 14 amino acids. Germline loops: CDR1 MNHEY, CDR2 SVGEGT. The V end was cut by 5 bases, the J end by 4 bases, with 12 bases between. This chain's CDR3 is CASSRSVSYNEQFF. The CDR3, as DNA: TGTGCCAGCAGTCGTAGCGTGTCGTACAATGAGCAGTTCTTC.

This clonotype has only a few counts. The V and J genes are TRBV14 and TRBJ2-6; 7 bases align to TRBD2. There are 18 residues in the CDR3. Germline V gene lookup returns CDR1 SGHDN and CDR2 FVKESK. V shed 2 bases, J shed 4 bases, and the junction held 11 bases outside the gene matches. CDR3 sequence reads: CASSQSGTGFWGANVLTF. The CDR3 DNA follows: TGTGCCAGCAGCCAAAGCGGGACGGGCTTCTGGGGGGCCAACGTCCTGACTTTC.

This clonotype was counted only a few times. Germline and junction disagree at one end, which may indicate a read error. This chain connects TRBV11-2 to TRBJ2-5; D is undetermined. Near its end, the DNA agrees better with TRBJ2-7, so the J call may be wrong. This CDR3 region has 14 residues. Germline assignment: CDR1 SGHAT and CDR2 FQNNGV. The CDR3 is CTSSLMDPTGEQYF. The CDR3 coding sequence is TGTACCAGCAGCCTAATGGACCCCACGGGCGAGCAGTACTTC.

The J gene is TRBJ2-5, the V gene TRBV6-1, with a tentative D call TRBD1 (6 bases). The J call may be in error: the DNA end matches TRBJ2-1 better. Germline CDR1 MNHNS, CDR2 SASEGT. The CDR3 sequence is 16 residues long. The chain's CDR3 is CASSEETGFLYNEQFF. Here the CDR3 DNA reads TGTGCCAGCAGTGAAGAAACAGGGTTCCTTTACAATGAGCAGTTCTTC.

This clonotype turned up a few times. The chain carries TRBV7-8 and TRBJ2-7, with TRBD2 as a possible D gene (5 bases). Germline V lookup: CDR1 SGHVS, CDR2 FQNEAQ. The V end was cut by 4 bases, the J end by 2 bases, with 12 bases between. This CDR3 is built from 14 residues. DNA for the CDR3: TGTGCCAGCAGCTCCTCCGGGGTGCCCTACGAGCAGTACTTC. Residues: CASSSSGVPYEQYF.

This clonotype turned up a few times. This rearrangement joins TRBV15 to TRBJ2-5; D is possibly TRBD2 (6 bases). The germline gives CDR1 LNHNV, CDR2 YYDKDF (reference sequence). This CDR3 has 11 amino acids. The V end lost 0 bases, the J end lost 13 bases, and 9 bases lay between the germline ends. CDR3: CATSREGLLYF. The CDR3 nucleotides read TGTGCCACCAGCAGAGAGGGACTTCTGTACTTC.

This clonotype has a count of ten or more. The rearrangement links TRBV15 to TRBJ2-1; unclear D gene. CDR3 length: 13 residues. V lost 0 bases and J lost 7, with 7 bases in between. CDR1 is LNHNV, CDR2 YYDKDF, per germline (reference sequence). DNA for the CDR3: TGTGCCACCAGCAGAGATATGGTAAATGAGCAGTTCTTC. It translates to CATSRDMVNEQFF.

The genes are TRBV6-2 or TRBV6-3 and TRBJ1-1; unclear D gene. The length of the CDR3 is 12 residues. Trimming shortened V by 5 bases and J by 6 bases, and 10 bases separated the two germline ends. From germline, CDR1 is MNHEY and CDR2 SVGEGT. The CDR3 DNA is TGTGCCAGCAGTGCGCACACGGCTGAAGCTTTCTTT. Translating it yields CASSAHTAEAFF.

The sample holds a few counts of this clonotype. This chain links TRBV5-1 with TRBJ2-3, with 7 bases that match TRBD1. The CDR3 is 14 amino acids. Trimming at V came to 4 bases and at J to 3 bases, leaving 5 bases not matched to a gene. The germline CDR1 and CDR2 sequences are SGHRS and YFSETQ. In DNA, the CDR3 is TGCGCCAGCAGCACGGGACAGAATACAGATACGCAGTATTTT. It codes for CASSTGQNTDTQYF.

As to this clonotype: One junction end does not reproduce the germline sequence, and a read error may be involved. This chain joins TRBV18 and TRBJ1-2; unclear D gene. The germline V gene encodes CDR1 KGHSH and CDR2 LQKENI. This CDR3 contains 13 residues. The CDR3 bases are TGTGCCTGCTCACCAACAATGGAAGCTGGCTACACCTTC. It yields the protein CACSPTMEAGYTF. Full variable domain (outside the CDR3, taken from reference TRBV18 and TRBJ1-2): NAGVMQNPRHLVRRRGQEARLRCSPMKGHSHVYWYRQLPEEGLKFMVYLQKENIIDESGMPKERFSAEFPKEGPSILRIQQVVRGDSAAYFCACSPTMEAGYTFGSGTRLTVV.

The chain combines TRBV5-1 with TRBJ2-5, with 10 bases lining up with TRBD2. Losses at the gene ends were 1 base for V and 2 bases for J; bases not matched to a gene: 8. The CDR3 totals 17 residues. The germline gives CDR1 SGHRS, CDR2 YFSETQ. The CDR3 here is CASSLFAGTSEQETQYF. In DNA, the CDR3 is TGCGCCAGCAGCTTGTTTGCAGGGACTAGCGAACAAGAGACCCAGTACTTC.

The chain uses TRBV28 and TRBJ2-1; tentatively, D is TRBD1 (7 bases). The CDR3 length is 15 residues. Trimming pared 6 bases from V and 5 bases from J, leaving 17 bases between. Germline values: CDR1 MDHEN, CDR2 SYDVKM. DNA for the CDR3: TGTGCCAGCAGAAGGGGGCGGGGCTATGACAATGAGCAGTTCTTC. Its translation: CASRRGRGYDNEQFF. The variable domain in full, completed from reference TRBV28 and TRBJ2-1, reads DVKVTQSSRYLVKRTGEKVFLECVQDMDHENMFWYRQDPGLGLRLIYFSYDVKMKEKGDIPEGYSVSREKKERFSLILESASTNQTSMYLCASRRGRGYDNEQFFGPGTRLTVL.

This clonotype has just a few counts. V usage is TRBV12-3 or TRBV12-4 and J usage is TRBJ2-5; D is perhaps TRBD2 (6 bases). The tail of the sequence fits TRBJ2-7 better, so the J call may be wrong. CDR3 length: 11 amino acids. The CDR3, as DNA: TGTGCCAGCAGTGGCGGGATCGAGCAGTACTTC. It is translated as CASSGGIEQYF.

This clonotype was counted between two and nine times. J is TRBJ2-3 and V is TRBV7-9, with 11 bases that match TRBD2. The trim removed 5 bases at V and 2 bases at J, leaving 3 bases unmatched. The CDR3 is made up of 15 amino acids. The germline V gene has CDR1 SEHNR and CDR2 FQNEAQ (reference sequence). The CDR3 sequence is CASSVTSGATDTQYF. The DNA of the CDR3 is TGTGCCAGCAGCGTGACTAGCGGGGCCACAGATACGCAGTATTTT.

This clonotype was counted between two and nine times. V usage is TRBV3-1 and J usage is TRBJ2-1; 12 positions agree with TRBD2. The V segment lost 3 bases and the J segment 4 bases; nucleotides outside the gene matches: 4. This CDR3 has 16 amino acids. Germline V lookup: CDR1 LGHDT, CDR2 YNNKEL (reference sequence). The CDR3 nucleotides read TGTGCCAGCAGCCAGGCTAGCGGGGGGGGGTACAATGAGCAGTTCTTC. This codes for CASSQASGGGYNEQFF.

This clonotype has just a few counts. CDR3 nucleotides: TGTGCCAGCAGCGGGAGCGGGAAAGGGGATACGCAGTATTTT. Protein sequence: CASSGSGKGDTQYF. V gene TRBV7-7 combines with J gene TRBJ2-3, with 7 bases aligning to TRBD2. From germline, CDR1 is SSHAT and CDR2 FNYEAQ (reference sequence). V trimming: 5 bases; J trimming: 6 bases; junction bases outside the gene matches: 8. This CDR3 region has 14 residues.

The chain couples TRBV20-1 to TRBJ2-1; tentatively, D is TRBD2 (6 bases). Trimming removed 6 bases at V and 8 bases at J, with 20 bases between. This CDR3 has 14 amino acids. Germline V gene sequence: CDR1 DFQATT, CDR2 SNEGSKA (reference sequence). CDR3 coding DNA: TGCAGTGCAACCGGATGGGCTCAGCGGGATGAGCAGTTCTTC. This codes for CSATGWAQRDEQFF.

The CDR3 DNA sequence: TGCGCCAGCCTGGGACTCCCGAGCACAGATACGCAGTATTTT. Translating it yields CASLGLPSTDTQYF. V and J are TRBV5-1 and TRBJ2-3; D perhaps matches TRBD2 (6 bases). Between the trimmed V and J ends, which lost 7 bases and 0 bases, there was a span of 12 bases. The CDR3 sequence is 14 residues long. Germline V gives CDR1 SGHRS, CDR2 YFSETQ.

In this sample, this clonotype turned up a few times. Mismatch with germline at one junction end may stem from a read error. The rearrangement links TRBV6-5 to TRBJ2-1; 8 bases agree with TRBD2. Germline CDR1 reads MNHEY; CDR2 reads SVGAGI. The length of the CDR3 is 15 residues. The CDR3 here is CASSLKREPYNEQFF. The DNA for the CDR3 is TGCGCCAGCAGTTTAAAGCGGGAGCCCTACAATGAGCAGTTCTTC.

The chain employs TRBV7-9 and TRBJ1-1; D might be TRBD1 (5 bases). CDR3 length equals 14 residues. V dropped 3 bases and J dropped 3 bases, with 11 bases sitting between them. Germline CDR1 SEHNR, CDR2 FQNEAQ (reference sequence). This chain's CDR3 is CASSLQGSHTEAFF. CDR3 DNA: TGTGCCAGCAGCTTGCAGGGAAGTCACACTGAAGCTTTCTTT.

The chain recombines TRBV5-4 with TRBJ2-5; TRBD2 is a possible D gene (6 bases). Trimming took 4 bases from V and 4 from J, leaving 11 bases between them. The CDR3 loop spans 13 amino acids. The germline V gene has CDR1 SGHNT and CDR2 YYREEE (reference sequence). CDR3: CASSTTRPETQYF. The CDR3, as DNA: TGTGCCAGCAGCACGACTAGGCCAGAGACCCAGTACTTC.

The rearrangement links TRBV19 to TRBJ1-1; possible D gene TRBD1, 5 bases. The CDR3 consists of 15 residues. CDR1 and CDR2 (germline): LNHDA, SQIVND (reference sequence). V lost 3 bases and J 4 bases, leaving 15 bases between the germline ends. The CDR3 is CASSILGPEVTEAFF. The DNA of the CDR3 is TGTGCCAGTAGTATCTTGGGGCCAGAAGTCACTGAAGCTTTCTTT. The full variable domain, in which reference TRBV19 and TRBJ1-1 provide the parts outside the CDR3, is DGGITQSPKYLFRKEGQNVTLSCEQNLNHDAMYWYRQDPGQGLRLIYYSQIVNDFQKGDIAEGYSVSREKKESFPLTVTSAQKNPTAFYLCASSILGPEVTEAFFGQGTRLTVV.

A word on this clonotype: Germline is not matched at one junction end, which may reflect a read error. The chain couples TRBV3-1 to TRBJ1-1, with unresolved D. Germline CDR1 reads LGHDT; CDR2 reads YNNKEL (reference sequence). The CDR3 is 13 residues long. The CDR3 is CASSQVDNTEASF. The CDR3 DNA reads as TGTGCCAGCAGCCAAGTCGACAACACTGAAGCTTCCTTT.

The rearrangement joins TRBV20-1 to TRBJ2-5, with TRBD2 as a possible D gene (6 bases). CDR3 length: 16 amino acids. Trimming pared 1 base from V and 2 bases from J, leaving 17 bases between. Germline V gene sequence: CDR1 DFQATT, CDR2 SNEGSKA (reference sequence). CDR3 residues: CSARGRPREEQETQYF. The CDR3 DNA sequence: TGCAGTGCTAGAGGTCGGCCAAGGGAGGAACAAGAGACCCAGTACTTC.

This clonotype was found a few times. This chain links TRBV18 with TRBJ2-5, with D possibly being TRBD1 (5 bases). The CDR3 extends over 14 amino acids. With 2 bases removed from V and 2 bases from J, the gap between germline ends came to 9 bases. In germline, CDR1 is KGHSH, CDR2 LQKENI. The CDR3 loop is CASSPGHAQETQYF. CDR3 nucleotide sequence: TGTGCCAGCTCACCAGGACATGCTCAAGAGACCCAGTACTTC.

This rearrangement joins TRBV6-5 to TRBJ2-2; 13 nucleotides agree with TRBD2. CDR3 size: 16 residues. From germline, CDR1 is MNHEY and CDR2 SVGAGI. With 6 bases clipped from V and 6 bases from J, the junction kept 7 bases outside the gene matches. Written as DNA, the CDR3 is TGTGCCAGCAGCCTTACTAGCGGGGGGGCGGCCGGGGAGCTGTTTTTT. Protein sequence: CASSLTSGGAAGELFF.

V is TRBV15 and J is TRBJ2-5, with D unclear. The germline V gene has CDR1 LNHNV and CDR2 YYDKDF (reference sequence). V dropped 9 bases and J dropped 0 bases, with 14 bases sitting between them. The CDR3 has 14 amino acids. CDR3 coding DNA: TGTGCCACGCGCGTCAGTCAAAACCAAGAGACCCAGTACTTC. Its translation: CATRVSQNQETQYF.

In this sample, this clonotype turned up once. The chain employs TRBV3-1 and TRBJ2-3, with a possible D match to TRBD2 (6 bases). The germline gives CDR1 LGHDT, CDR2 YNNKEL (reference sequence). This CDR3 has 17 amino acids. Between the trimmed V and J ends, which lost 2 bases and 1 base, there was a span of 16 bases. The CDR3: CASSQTSWVGGTDTQYF. The DNA of the CDR3 is TGTGCCAGCAGCCAAACTAGCTGGGTTGGGGGCACAGATACGCAGTATTTT.